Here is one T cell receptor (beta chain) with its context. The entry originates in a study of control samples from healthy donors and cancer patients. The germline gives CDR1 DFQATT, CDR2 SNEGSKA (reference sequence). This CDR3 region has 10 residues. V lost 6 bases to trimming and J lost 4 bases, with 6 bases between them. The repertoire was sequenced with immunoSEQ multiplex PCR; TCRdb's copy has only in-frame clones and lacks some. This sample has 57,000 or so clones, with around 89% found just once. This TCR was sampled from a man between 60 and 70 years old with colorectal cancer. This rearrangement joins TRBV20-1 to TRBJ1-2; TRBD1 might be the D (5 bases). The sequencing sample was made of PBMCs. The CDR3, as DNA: TGCAGTGCCGACAGCTATGGCTACACCTTC. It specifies CSADSYGYTF.